This T cell receptor beta chain was retrieved from a study of CD8 T cells in Susac syndrome. Study outcomes and limitations: That the number of individuals in its TCR sequencing and HLA analysis was relatively small was acknowledged by the study.

In blood CD8+ and CD4+ T cells, TCR beta underwent sequencing. As regards this clonotype: What it recognizes is unknown.

Random hexamers served to reverse transcribe about 0.5 to 1 ug RNA. By means of immunoSEQ multiplex PCR, TCR beta CDR3 spanning 54 Vbeta and 13 Jbeta underwent amplification. A single record per CDR3 protein comes from TCRdb applying MiXCR to the immunoSEQ multiplex PCR reads. Of about 250,000 distinct CDR3 sequences in the sample, roughly 93% were seen once. This CDR3 comprises 18 residues. Trimming shortened V by 0 bases and J by 5 bases, and 20 bases separated the two germline ends. This chain uses TRBV23-1 with TRBJ1-3, with D unresolved. TRBV23-1 is an open reading frame whose function is uncertain. This sequence originates from a human donor with multiple sclerosis. Sequencing was done on a sample of CD4+ T cells from PBMCs. Written as DNA, the CDR3 is TGCGCCAGCAGTCAATCCATCGGCCCCTCCAGAGAAAGAAACACCATATATTTT. It specifies CASSQSIGPSRERNTIYF.